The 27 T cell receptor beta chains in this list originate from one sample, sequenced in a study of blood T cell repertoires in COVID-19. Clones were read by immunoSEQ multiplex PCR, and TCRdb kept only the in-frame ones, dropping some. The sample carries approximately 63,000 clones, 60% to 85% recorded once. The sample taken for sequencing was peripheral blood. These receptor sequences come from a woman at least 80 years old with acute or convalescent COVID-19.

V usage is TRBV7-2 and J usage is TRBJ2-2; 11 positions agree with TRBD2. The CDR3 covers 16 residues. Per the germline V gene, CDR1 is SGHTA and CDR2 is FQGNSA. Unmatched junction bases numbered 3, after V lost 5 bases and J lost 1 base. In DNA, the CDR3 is TGTGCCAGCAGCCCCGGACTAGCGGGGAACACCGGGGAGCTGTTTTTT. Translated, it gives CASSPGLAGNTGELFF. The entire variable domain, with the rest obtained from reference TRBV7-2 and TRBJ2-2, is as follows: GAGVSQSPSNKVTEKGKDVELRCDPISGHTALYWYRQSLGQGLEFLIYFQGNSAPDKSGLPSDRFSAERTGGSVSTLTIQRTQQEDSAVYLCASSPGLAGNTGELFFGEGSRLTVL.

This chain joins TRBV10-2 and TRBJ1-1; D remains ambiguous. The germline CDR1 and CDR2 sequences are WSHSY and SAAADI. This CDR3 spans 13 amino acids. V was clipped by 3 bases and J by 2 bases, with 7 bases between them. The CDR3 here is CASSDFKNTEAFF. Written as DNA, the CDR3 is TGCGCCAGCAGTGACTTTAAAAACACTGAAGCTTTCTTT.

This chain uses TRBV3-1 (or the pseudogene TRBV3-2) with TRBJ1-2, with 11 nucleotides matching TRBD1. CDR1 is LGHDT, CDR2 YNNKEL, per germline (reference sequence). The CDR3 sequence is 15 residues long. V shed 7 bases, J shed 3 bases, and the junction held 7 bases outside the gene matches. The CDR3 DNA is TGTGCCAGCACCCCGGGACAGGGGGTTTACTATGGCTACACCTTC. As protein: CASTPGQGVYYGYTF.

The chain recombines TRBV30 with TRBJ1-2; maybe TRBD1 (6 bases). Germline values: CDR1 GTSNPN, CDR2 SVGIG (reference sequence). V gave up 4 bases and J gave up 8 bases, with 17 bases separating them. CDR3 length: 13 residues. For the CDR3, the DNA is TGTGCCTGGAACTACAGGGCACCCAGGGGCTACACCTTC. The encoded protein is CAWNYRAPRGYTF.

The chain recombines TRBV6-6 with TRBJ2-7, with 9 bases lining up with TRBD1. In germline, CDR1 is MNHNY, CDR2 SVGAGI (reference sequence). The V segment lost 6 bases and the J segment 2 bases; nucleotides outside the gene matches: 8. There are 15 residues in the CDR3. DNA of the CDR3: TGTGCCAGCAGGATGAGGACAGGGGAAACCTACGAGCAGTACTTC. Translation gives CASRMRTGETYEQYF.

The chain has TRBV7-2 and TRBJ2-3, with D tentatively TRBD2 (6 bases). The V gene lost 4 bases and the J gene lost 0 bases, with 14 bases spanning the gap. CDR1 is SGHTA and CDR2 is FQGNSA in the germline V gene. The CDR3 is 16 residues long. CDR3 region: CASSSGIAVSTDTQYF. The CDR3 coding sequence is TGTGCCAGCAGCTCCGGTATAGCGGTGAGCACAGATACGCAGTATTTT.

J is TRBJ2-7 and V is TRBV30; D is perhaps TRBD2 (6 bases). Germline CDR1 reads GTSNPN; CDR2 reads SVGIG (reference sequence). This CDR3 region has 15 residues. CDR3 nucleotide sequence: TGTGCAACTGAAAAGAGGAGGGGTACGGCCTACGAGCAGTACTTC. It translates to CATEKRRGTAYEQYF.

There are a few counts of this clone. CDR3 sequence reads: CASSQGDSGGDTQYF. The CDR3 DNA sequence: TGTGCCAGCAGCCAAGGTGATAGCGGGGGAGATACGCAGTATTTT. The V call is TRBV3-1 (or the pseudogene TRBV3-2), the J call TRBJ2-3, with 9 nucleotides matching TRBD2. The V and J ends lost 1 base and 5 bases, in that order; junction bases with no gene match: 4. The CDR3 is 15 residues long. CDR1 is LGHDT, CDR2 YNNKEL, per germline (reference sequence).

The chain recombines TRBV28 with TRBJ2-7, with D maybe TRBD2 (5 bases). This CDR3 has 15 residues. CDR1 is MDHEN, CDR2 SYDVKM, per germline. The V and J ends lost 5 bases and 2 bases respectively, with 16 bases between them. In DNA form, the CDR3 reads TGTGCCAGCAGTCCAGGAGGAACTGGGCCCTACGAGCAGTACTTC. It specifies CASSPGGTGPYEQYF.

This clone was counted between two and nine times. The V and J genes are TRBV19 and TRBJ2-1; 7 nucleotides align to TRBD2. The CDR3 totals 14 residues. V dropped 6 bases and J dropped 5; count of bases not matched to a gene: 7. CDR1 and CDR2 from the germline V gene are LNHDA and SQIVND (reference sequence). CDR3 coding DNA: TGTGCCAGTAGGGGGAGGGGCTCGCACAATGAGCAGTTCTTC. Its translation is CASRGRGSHNEQFF.

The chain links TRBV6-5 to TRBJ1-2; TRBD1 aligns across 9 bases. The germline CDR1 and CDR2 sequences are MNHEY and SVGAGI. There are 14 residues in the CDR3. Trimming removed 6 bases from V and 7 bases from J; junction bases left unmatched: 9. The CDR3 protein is CASRGTGSLAGYTF. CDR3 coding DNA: TGTGCCAGCAGGGGGACAGGGAGTCTAGCTGGCTACACCTTC.

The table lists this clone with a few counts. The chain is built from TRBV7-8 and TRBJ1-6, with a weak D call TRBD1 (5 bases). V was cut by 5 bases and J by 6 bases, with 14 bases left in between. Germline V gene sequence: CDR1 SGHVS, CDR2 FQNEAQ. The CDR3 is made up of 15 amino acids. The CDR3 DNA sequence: TGTGCCAGCAGCCCCCTGGTTCAGGGTAATTCACCCCTCCACTTT. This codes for CASSPLVQGNSPLHF.

The CDR3 bases are TGTGCCAGCAGTGAAGTGGGGACAGAGAACACTGAAGCTTTCTTT. Its protein is CASSEVGTENTEAFF. The chain carries TRBV2 and TRBJ1-1; 7 nucleotides agree with TRBD1. The CDR3 contains 15 residues. V shed 1 base, J shed 1 base, and the junction held 3 bases outside the gene matches. CDR1 SNHLY and CDR2 FYNNEI come from the germline V gene.

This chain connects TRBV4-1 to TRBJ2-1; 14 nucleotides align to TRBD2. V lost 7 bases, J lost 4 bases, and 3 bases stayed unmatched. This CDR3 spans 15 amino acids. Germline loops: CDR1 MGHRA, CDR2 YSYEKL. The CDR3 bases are TGCGCCAGCACCCGACTAGCGGGAGGGTACAATGAGCAGTTCTTC. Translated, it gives CASTRLAGGYNEQFF.

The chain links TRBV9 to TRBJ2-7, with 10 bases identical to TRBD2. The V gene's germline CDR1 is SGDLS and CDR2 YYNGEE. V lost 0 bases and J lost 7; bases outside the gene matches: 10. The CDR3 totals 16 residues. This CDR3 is CASSVDPSGGYWEQYF. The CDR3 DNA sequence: TGTGCCAGCAGCGTAGACCCTAGCGGGGGCTACTGGGAGCAGTACTTC. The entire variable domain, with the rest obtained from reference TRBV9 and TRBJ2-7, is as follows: DSGVTQTPKHLITATGQRVTLRCSPRSGDLSVYWYQQSLDQGLQFLIQYYNGEERAKGNILERFSAQQFPDLHSELNLSSLELGDSALYFCASSVDPSGGYWEQYFGPGTRLTVT.

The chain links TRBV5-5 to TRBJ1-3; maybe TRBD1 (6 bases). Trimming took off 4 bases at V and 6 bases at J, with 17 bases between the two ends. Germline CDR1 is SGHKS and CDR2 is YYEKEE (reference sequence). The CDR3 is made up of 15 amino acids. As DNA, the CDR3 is TGTGCCAGCAGCAGAATGACAGGTTATTCAAACACCATATATTTT. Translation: CASSRMTGYSNTIYF.

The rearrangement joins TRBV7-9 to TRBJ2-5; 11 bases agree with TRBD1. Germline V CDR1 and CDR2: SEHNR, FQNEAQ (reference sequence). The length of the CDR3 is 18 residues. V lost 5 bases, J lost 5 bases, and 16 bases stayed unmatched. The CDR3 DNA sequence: TGTGCCAGCAGCCCCGGACAGGGGGCCCTCCTGGAGGGGGAGACCCAGTACTTC. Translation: CASSPGQGALLEGETQYF.

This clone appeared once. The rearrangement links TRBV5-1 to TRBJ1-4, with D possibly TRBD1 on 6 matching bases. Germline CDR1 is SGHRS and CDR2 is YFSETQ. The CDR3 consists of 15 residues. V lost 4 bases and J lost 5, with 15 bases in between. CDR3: CASSPFGGQNEKLFF. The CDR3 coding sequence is TGCGCCAGCAGCCCGTTCGGCGGACAGAATGAAAAACTGTTTTTT.

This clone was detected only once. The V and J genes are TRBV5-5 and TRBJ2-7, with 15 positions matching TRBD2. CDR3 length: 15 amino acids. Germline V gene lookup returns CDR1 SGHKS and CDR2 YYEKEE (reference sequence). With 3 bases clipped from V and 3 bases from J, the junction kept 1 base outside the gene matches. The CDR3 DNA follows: TGTGCCAGCAGCTGGGGACTAGCGGGAGGCTACGAGCAGTACTTC. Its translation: CASSWGLAGGYEQYF.

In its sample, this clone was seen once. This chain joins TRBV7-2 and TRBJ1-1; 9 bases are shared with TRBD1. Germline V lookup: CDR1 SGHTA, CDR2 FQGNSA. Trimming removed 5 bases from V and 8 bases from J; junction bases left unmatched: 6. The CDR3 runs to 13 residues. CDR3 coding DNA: TGTGCCAGCAGCCCACAGGGGGCCTCCGAAGCTTTCTTT. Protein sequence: CASSPQGASEAFF.

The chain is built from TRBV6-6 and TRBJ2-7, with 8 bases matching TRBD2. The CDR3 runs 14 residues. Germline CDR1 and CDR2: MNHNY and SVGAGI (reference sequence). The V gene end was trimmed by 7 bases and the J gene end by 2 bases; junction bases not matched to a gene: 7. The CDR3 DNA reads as TGTGCCAGCATGCCTAGCGGGCAACCCTACGAGCAGTACTTC. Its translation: CASMPSGQPYEQYF.

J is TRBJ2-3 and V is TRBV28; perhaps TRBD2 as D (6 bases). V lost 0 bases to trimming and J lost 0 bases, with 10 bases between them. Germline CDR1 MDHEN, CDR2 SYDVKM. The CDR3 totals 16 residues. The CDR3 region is CASSLWAGGSTDTQYF. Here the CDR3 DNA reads TGTGCCAGCAGTTTATGGGCTGGAGGGAGCACAGATACGCAGTATTTT.

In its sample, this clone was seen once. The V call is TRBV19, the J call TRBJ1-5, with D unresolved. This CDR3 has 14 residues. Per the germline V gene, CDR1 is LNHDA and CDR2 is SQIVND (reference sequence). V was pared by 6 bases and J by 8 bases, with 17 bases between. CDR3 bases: TGTGCCAGTAGCAGCGACACCGAGAGGGAGCCCCAGCATTTT. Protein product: CASSSDTEREPQHF. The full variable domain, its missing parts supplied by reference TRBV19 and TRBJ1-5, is DGGITQSPKYLFRKEGQNVTLSCEQNLNHDAMYWYRQDPGQGLRLIYYSQIVNDFQKGDIAEGYSVSREKKESFPLTVTSAQKNPTAFYLCASSSDTEREPQHFGDGTRLSIL.

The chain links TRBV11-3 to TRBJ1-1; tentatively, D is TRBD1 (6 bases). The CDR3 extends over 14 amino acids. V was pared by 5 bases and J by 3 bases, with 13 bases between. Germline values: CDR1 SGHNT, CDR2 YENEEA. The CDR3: CASSPNQGYTEAFF. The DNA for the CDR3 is TGTGCCAGCAGCCCAAATCAGGGGTACACTGAAGCTTTCTTT.

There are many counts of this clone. The chain's CDR3 is CASSPGTSVYNEQFF. Here the CDR3 DNA reads TGCGCCAGCAGCCCCGGGACTAGCGTCTACAATGAGCAGTTCTTC. This sequence joins TRBV5-1 and TRBJ2-1, with TRBD2 matching over 10 bases. Trimming at V came to 4 bases and at J to 3 bases, leaving 4 bases not matched to a gene. This CDR3 has 15 residues. Germline V gene sequence: CDR1 SGHRS, CDR2 YFSETQ.

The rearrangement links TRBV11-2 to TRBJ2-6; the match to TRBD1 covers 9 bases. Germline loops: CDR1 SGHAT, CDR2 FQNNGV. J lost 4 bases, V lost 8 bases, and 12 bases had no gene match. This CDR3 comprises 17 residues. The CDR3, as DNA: TGTGCCAGCGCCCCCCGGACAGGGGAATCCGGGGCCAACGTCCTGACTTTC. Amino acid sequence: CASAPRTGESGANVLTF. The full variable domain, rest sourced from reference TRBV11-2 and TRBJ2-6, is EAGVAQSPRYKIIEKRQSVAFWCNPISGHATLYWYQQILGQGPKLLIQFQNNGVVDDSQLPKDRFSAERLKGVDSTLKIQPAKLEDSAVYLCASAPRTGESGANVLTFGAGSRLTVL.

CDR3 residues: CASSFSETEAFF. CDR3 sequence (DNA): TGTGCCAGCAGCTTTTCTGAGACTGAAGCTTTCTTT. The chain carries TRBV11-2 and TRBJ1-1; D call uncertain. Germline values: CDR1 SGHAT, CDR2 FQNNGV. This CDR3 has 12 amino acids. V dropped 3 bases and J dropped 5 bases, with 7 bases sitting between them.